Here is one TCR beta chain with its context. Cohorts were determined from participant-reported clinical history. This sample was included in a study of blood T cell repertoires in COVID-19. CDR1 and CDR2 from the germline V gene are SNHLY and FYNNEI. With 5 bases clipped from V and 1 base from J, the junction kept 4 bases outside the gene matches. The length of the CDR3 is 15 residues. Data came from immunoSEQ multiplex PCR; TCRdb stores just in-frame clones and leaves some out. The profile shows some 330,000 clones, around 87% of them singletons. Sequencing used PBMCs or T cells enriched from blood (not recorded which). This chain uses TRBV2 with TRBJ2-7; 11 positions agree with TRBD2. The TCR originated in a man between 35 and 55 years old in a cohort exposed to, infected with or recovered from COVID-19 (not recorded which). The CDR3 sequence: CASSIIAGGSYEQYF. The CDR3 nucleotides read TGTGCCAGCAGTATCATAGCGGGAGGGTCCTACGAGCAGTACTTC. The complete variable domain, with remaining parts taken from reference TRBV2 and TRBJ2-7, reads EPEVTQTPSHQVTQMGQEVILRCVPISNHLYFYWYRQILGQKVEFLVSFYNNEISEKSEIFDDQFSVERPDGSNFTLKIRSTKLEDSAMYFCASSIIAGGSYEQYFGPGTRLTVT.